This T cell receptor (beta chain) appears in the sequencing data of a study of blood T cell repertoires in COVID-19. Per the germline V gene, CDR1 is LGHNA and CDR2 is YNFKEQ. Germline trimming cut 2 bases from V and 5 bases from J; bases unmatched to any gene: 9. The CDR3 has 15 amino acids. Profiling relied on immunoSEQ multiplex PCR, and the TCRdb table lists in-frame clones only, not all of them. The data show about 260,000 clones, about 85% seen once. The clonotype was recovered from a man aged 55 to 70 who had recovered from COVID-19. V usage is TRBV4-2 and J usage is TRBJ2-7, with TRBD1 identical over 7 bases. Material: peripheral blood. The CDR3 DNA follows: TGTGCCAGCAGCCAAAGCCGGGACAGCTATAACGAGCAGTACTTC. Translating gives CASSQSRDSYNEQYF.